The clone carrying this T cell receptor beta chain was counted a single time. The CDR3 covers 12 residues. The V gene's germline CDR1 is SGHNT and CDR2 YENEEA. Trimming removed 3 bases from V and 16 bases from J, with 16 bases in between. Some clones are missing from TCRdb's copy, which holds only in-frame ones; the method was immunoSEQ multiplex PCR. Among over 700,000 clones listed, roughly two thirds were seen once. The sample originates from a study of shared clonotypes between healthy human individuals. The sequenced sample consisted of memory CD4+ T cells sorted from blood. Stated subset: CD45RA-negative fraction. The receptor was isolated from a woman aged 25 to 45 in good health. This chain connects TRBV11-3 to TRBJ2-1; tentative D call: TRBD1 (6 bases). The CDR3 nucleotides are TGTGCCAGCAGCTTTGCACAGGGTCCGCTTTTCTTC. It specifies CASSFAQGPLFF.